Each of the 25 T cell receptor beta chains below was sequenced from the same sample in a study of CD8+CD57+ T cells in acquired aplastic anemia. CDR3 and TCR beta VDJ profiling relied on a genomic DNA template. TCRdb processed the reads anew with MiXCR; each CDR3 protein has one entry. The sample lists 200,000 to 300,000 distinct CDR3 sequences; roughly 82% were seen once. Patients chosen for sequencing had CD8+CD57+ cells that had expanded, as shown by flow cytometry. Specimen: sorted CD4+, CD8+, or CD8+CD57+ T cells (not recorded which) from PBMCs. The receptors were sampled from a human donor with aplastic anemia.

About this clonotype: Germline is not matched at one junction end, which may reflect a read error. The chain combines TRBV7-2 with TRBJ2-3; 8 nucleotides line up with TRBD2. The CDR3 is 14 residues long. Germline values: CDR1 SGHTA, CDR2 FQGNSA. The DNA for the CDR3 is TGTGCCAGCAGCTTGGCGGGGGGCGCCGACACGCACTACTTT. This gives the protein CASSLAGGADTHYF. The whole variable domain, filled in from reference TRBV7-2 and TRBJ2-3, reads GAGVSQSPSNKVTEKGKDVELRCDPISGHTALYWYRQSLGQGLEFLIYFQGNSAPDKSGLPSDRFSAERTGGSVSTLTIQRTQQEDSAVYLCASSLAGGADTHYFGPGTRLTVL.

The rearrangement uses TRBV7-9 and TRBJ2-3; tentatively, D is TRBD2 (5 bases). The CDR3 contains 15 residues. V shed 1 base and J shed 15 bases, with 23 bases lying between them. Germline V gives CDR1 SEHNR, CDR2 FQNEAQ (reference sequence). CDR3 in amino acids: CASSLGPGELVIGYF. CDR3 DNA: TGTGCCAGCAGCTTAGGACCCGGGGAGCTGGTTATTGGATATTTT.

Concerning this clonotype itself: This CDR3 is missing its conserved last phenylalanine or tryptophan, likely due to a read error. The DNA is left out, because the CDR3 cannot be placed on it with certainty; the CDR3 is given as TCRdb lists it. This chain connects TRBV7-2 to TRBJ2-3; the table names TRBD1, a call not compared with the DNA. The CDR3 extends over 13 residues, inclusive of both ends. The V gene's germline CDR1 is SGHTA and CDR2 FQGNSA. CDR3: CASSLDRVEQYFG.

The rearrangement links TRBV25-1 to TRBJ2-3, with D possibly called TRBD1 or TRBD2 (6 bases each). CDR3 length: 11 residues. With 10 bases removed from V and 9 bases from J, the gap between germline ends came to 14 bases. Germline values: CDR1 MGHDK, CDR2 SYGVNS. The CDR3 nucleotides are TGTGCCAACTTCAGAGGGGGGACGCAGTATTTT. Translated: CANFRGGTQYF.

V is TRBV10-1 and J is TRBJ2-2; 8 bases line up with TRBD1. Germline V gene lookup returns CDR1 WNHNN and CDR2 SYGVQD (reference sequence). The CDR3 spans 16 residues. Germline trimming cut 2 bases from V and 1 base from J; bases unmatched to any gene: 3. The CDR3 is CASSERTGKNTGELFF. The CDR3 DNA sequence: TGCGCCAGCAGTGAGAGGACAGGGAAGAACACCGGGGAGCTGTTTTTT.

Concerning this clonotype itself: This likely comes from a read error, as the CDR3 has no conserved phenylalanine or tryptophan at its end. Because the CDR3's place on the DNA is in doubt, the DNA is left out and the CDR3 is given as listed by TCRdb. The chain uses TRBV9 and TRBJ2-1; TRBD2 reflects the table's D call only, with no check against the DNA. Germline values: CDR1 SGDLS, CDR2 YYNGEE. Including both end residues, the CDR3 is 13 amino acids long. The chain's CDR3 is CASSPGGPHQPQL.

The chain uses TRBV9 and TRBJ2-5; 9 positions match TRBD2. J was trimmed by 9 bases and V by 3 bases; bases with no gene match: 9. In germline, CDR1 is SGDLS, CDR2 YYNGEE. The CDR3 has 14 amino acids. The CDR3 DNA follows: TGTGCCAGCAGCGACGCCGGGACTAGCCTCCCCCAGTACTTC. It is translated as CASSDAGTSLPQYF.

CDR3 region: CASSLEGAPATQYF. For the CDR3, the DNA is TGTGCCAGCAGCTTAGAGGGAGCACCCGCTACCCAGTATTTT. This chain joins TRBV7-6 and TRBJ2-3; TRBD2 is a possible D gene (5 bases). This CDR3 has 14 amino acids. V gave up 1 base and J gave up 12 bases, with 17 bases separating them. From germline, CDR1 is SGHVS and CDR2 FNYEAQ.

This clonotype was observed a handful of times. This rearrangement joins TRBV29-1 to TRBJ2-1; D possibly uses TRBD1 or TRBD2 (5 bases each). Trimming cost V 2 bases and J 8 bases, with 16 bases left between them. Per germline, CDR1 SQVTM and CDR2 ANQGSEA. The CDR3 sequence is 14 residues long. The CDR3 here is CSVEPGRGRDEQFF. CDR3 DNA: TGCAGCGTTGAACCGGGACGGGGAAGGGATGAGCAGTTCTTC.

The chain has TRBV12-3 or TRBV12-4 and TRBJ1-6; D is ambiguous. This CDR3 is 16 amino acids long. Trimming took 4 bases from V and 2 from J, leaving 12 bases between them. The CDR3 DNA is TGTGCCAGCAGTTCCCATGGGCAGACCTATAATTCACCCCTCCACTTT. It encodes CASSSHGQTYNSPLHF.

On this clonotype: A junction end diverges from the germline sequence, so it may reflect a read error. The chain links TRBV7-8 to TRBJ2-1; a weak D match, TRBD2 (7 bases). CDR1 is SGHVS and CDR2 is FQNEAQ in the germline V gene. The CDR3 contains 15 residues. The CDR3 reads CASSLAGGGDSEHFF. The CDR3 nucleotides are TGTGCCAGCAGCTTAGCCGGAGGGGGGGATTCGGAGCATTTCTTC.

The chain employs TRBV5-6 and TRBJ1-1; D perhaps matches TRBD1 (5 bases). Germline CDR1 and CDR2: SGHDT and YYEEEE. V lost 4 bases to trimming and J lost 1 base, with 11 bases between them. The CDR3 loop spans 14 amino acids. The CDR3 DNA sequence: TGTGCCAGCAGCGGGGCGAGGGAGAACACTGAAGCTTTCTTT. It encodes CASSGARENTEAFF.

A remark on this clonotype: This CDR3 fails to terminate in the conserved phenylalanine or tryptophan, so it likely reflects a read error. The DNA is left out, because the CDR3 cannot be placed on it with certainty; the CDR3 is given as TCRdb lists it. The genes are TRBV7-8 and TRBJ1-1; the D segment call TRBD1 is taken from the table without a DNA check. The CDR3 adds up to 9 amino acids, both ends counted. Germline V lookup: CDR1 SGHVS, CDR2 FQNEAQ. The CDR3 sequence: CASSSGVTG.

J is TRBJ1-1 and V is TRBV24-1; possibly TRBD1 for D (6 bases). CDR3 length equals 15 residues. The germline CDR1 and CDR2 sequences are KGHDR and SFDVKD. Deletions cut 3 bases from V and 5 bases from J, with 15 bases between. The CDR3 coding sequence is TGTGCCACCAGTGATGGTCAGGGGAAAAGGACTGAAGCTTTCTTT. It codes for CATSDGQGKRTEAFF.

V usage is TRBV2 and J usage is TRBJ2-7; D unclear. V was shortened by 3 bases and J by 4 bases, with 7 bases between the two germline ends. The CDR3 has 12 amino acids. Germline CDR1 SNHLY, CDR2 FYNNEI. The CDR3 is CASSDLTYEQYF. CDR3 in DNA: TGTGCCAGCAGTGACCTAACATACGAGCAGTACTTC. Based on the CDR3 plus reference TRBV2 and TRBJ2-7, the full variable domain is EPEVTQTPSHQVTQMGQEVILRCVPISNHLYFYWYRQILGQKVEFLVSFYNNEISEKSEIFDDQFSVERPDGSNFTLKIRSTKLEDSAMYFCASSDLTYEQYFGPGTRLTVT.

The V call is TRBV5-1, the J call TRBJ2-3; unclear D gene. The CDR3 spans 14 residues. Germline-derived CDR1 and CDR2 are SGHRS and YFSETQ. The V and J ends lost 4 bases and 5 bases respectively, with 14 bases between them. The CDR3 here is CASSPNRHQDTQYF. CDR3 nucleotides: TGCGCCAGCAGCCCCAACCGCCATCAAGATACGCAGTATTTT.

On this clonotype: Given the absence of the conserved phenylalanine or tryptophan at the CDR3 end, a read error is likely. The CDR3 spells CASSRAGSYGANVLTS. CDR3 coding DNA: TGTGCCAGCAGCAGAGCGGGTAGCTACGGGGCCAACGTCCTGACTTCC. The chain links TRBV15 to TRBJ2-6; possibly TRBD2 for D (6 bases). Germline values: CDR1 LNHNV, CDR2 YYDKDF (reference sequence). The CDR3 consists of 16 residues.

Turning to this clonotype: Without the conserved terminal phenylalanine or tryptophan, this CDR3 likely stems from a read error. The chain combines TRBV20-1 with TRBJ1-6; D is undetermined. CDR3 length equals 16 residues. The germline V and J ends were trimmed by 4 bases and 2 bases, with 15 bases remaining between them. Germline CDR1 is DFQATT and CDR2 is SNEGSKA (reference sequence). The CDR3 loop reads CSATTSIRTYNSPLHL. The DNA of the CDR3 is TGCAGTGCTACAACATCGATCAGGACCTATAATTCACCCCTCCACCTT.

This chain connects TRBV20-1 to TRBJ1-2; 11 bases are shared with TRBD1. In germline, CDR1 is DFQATT, CDR2 SNEGSKA (reference sequence). V shed 0 bases, J shed 3 bases, and the junction held 3 bases outside the gene matches. The CDR3 is made up of 15 amino acids. The CDR3 loop reads CSARDMGQGDYGYTF. The CDR3 DNA reads as TGCAGTGCTAGAGATATGGGACAGGGGGACTATGGCTACACCTTC.

About this clonotype: This CDR3 fails to terminate in the conserved phenylalanine or tryptophan, so it likely reflects a read error. The limits of the CDR3 on the DNA are not certain, so only TCRdb's listed CDR3 is given. The chain links TRBV7-9 to TRBJ2-1; whether TRBD1, the table's D call, matches the DNA was not checked. The CDR3 contains 13 residues when both ends are counted. Germline CDR1 reads SEHNR; CDR2 reads FQNEAQ (reference sequence). CDR3 in amino acids: CASSLGGSHGANV.

The chain carries TRBV15 and TRBJ2-7; TRBD1 matches 8 bases. This CDR3 spans 14 amino acids. CDR1 and CDR2 from the germline V gene are LNHNV and YYDKDF (reference sequence). This CDR3 reads CTASRWTGNYEQYF. The CDR3 region has the DNA TGTACTGCTAGCCGATGGACAGGGAACTACGAGCAGTACTTC.

The chain couples TRBV9 to TRBJ2-3; D gene unclear. Germline CDR1 reads SGDLS; CDR2 reads YYNGEE. This CDR3 spans 12 amino acids. The V gene lost 2 bases and the J gene lost 9 bases, with 10 bases spanning the gap. The CDR3, as DNA: TGTGCCAGCAGCGTCGGCTCCGCCACGCAGTATTTT. It translates to CASSVGSATQYF.

The rearrangement joins TRBV20-1 to TRBJ1-6; possible D gene TRBD1, 5 bases. The CDR3 is 16 amino acids. Germline CDR1 is DFQATT and CDR2 is SNEGSKA (reference sequence). The V gene lost 6 bases and the J gene lost 9 bases, with 24 bases spanning the gap. The CDR3 region has the DNA TGCAGTGCCAGCAGTGAGTCCGGGCAGGGAGGTTCACCCCTCCACTTT. Its protein is CSASSESGQGGSPLHF.

With regard to this clonotype: The final CDR3 position lacks the conserved phenylalanine or tryptophan, pointing to a likely read error. The DNA is left out, because the CDR3 cannot be placed on it with certainty; the CDR3 is given as TCRdb lists it. The rearrangement joins TRBV9 to TRBJ2-1; TRBD1, the D gene given by the table, was not confirmed from the DNA. Germline loops: CDR1 SGDLS, CDR2 YYNGEE. The CDR3 is 13 residues long, counting both termini. The CDR3 loop is CASSERGPSQIRI.

This clonotype showed up just a few times. The V and J genes are TRBV7-2 and TRBJ2-1; 7 nucleotides match TRBD1. With V trimmed by 1 base and J by 10 bases, 13 bases remained unmatched. The CDR3 extends over 16 amino acids. In germline, CDR1 is SGHTA, CDR2 FQGNSA. The CDR3 DNA reads TGTGCCAGCAGCTTAGATCTGACAGGGAACACTGAAGAGCAGTTCTTC. This codes for CASSLDLTGNTEEQFF.